The clone carrying this TCR beta chain was detected only once. This sample was taken from a study of blood T cell repertoires in COVID-19. Study summary: Both acute and convalescent COVID-19 samples were obtained from the United States, Italy and Spain.

As originally analysed: Amplifying reference gene primers gave estimates of nucleated cell counts. The repertoire was sequenced with immunoSEQ multiplex PCR; TCRdb's copy has only in-frame clones and lacks some. D and trimming were read from the DNA, whereas the V and J calls and clone size are those reported in that table. Counted here are under 350,000 clones, approximately 86% occurring once; the ten biggest clones make up around 4.2%. Cohort assignment relied on participant-reported clinical history. This receptor was obtained from a woman aged 35 to 49 with acute COVID-19. The sequenced sample was PBMCs or T cells enriched from blood (not recorded which).

The CDR3 sequence is CASNTGLNTEAFF. CDR3 coding DNA: TGTGCCAGCAATACAGGACTGAACACTGAAGCTTTCTTT. This chain connects TRBV6-5 to TRBJ1-1; weak D call: TRBD1 (5 bases). The germline gives CDR1 MNHEY, CDR2 SVGAGI. The CDR3 covers 13 residues. V shed 7 bases and J shed 0 bases, with 9 bases lying between them.